Below are 23 T cell receptor beta chains sequenced from a single sample in a study of blood T cell repertoires in COVID-19. The data were produced by immunoSEQ multiplex PCR, yet TCRdb's version contains in-frame clones alone and is incomplete. The data contain about 100,000 clones, 88% of them singletons. The source material was peripheral blood. These receptors originate from a man aged 80 or over with acute or convalescent COVID-19.

V and J are TRBV5-1 and TRBJ1-6; D might be TRBD1 (5 bases). In germline, CDR1 is SGHRS, CDR2 YFSETQ. V lost 2 bases and J lost 4, with 7 bases in between. The CDR3 loop spans 14 amino acids. The CDR3 sequence is CASSLGDYNSPLHF. CDR3 nucleotide sequence: TGCGCCAGCAGCTTAGGGGATTATAATTCACCCCTCCACTTT.

The V call is TRBV18, the J call TRBJ1-5; D gene unclear. The ends were cut back, 5 bases at V and 0 bases at J, with 8 bases in the middle. Looked up from germline, CDR1 is KGHSH and CDR2 is LQKENI. The CDR3 loop spans 14 amino acids. CDR3 amino acids: CASSMRFSNQPQHF. The CDR3 DNA sequence: TGTGCCAGCTCAATGAGATTTAGCAATCAGCCCCAGCATTTT.

CDR3 loop: CASSSRDRGVGNQPQHF. For the CDR3, the DNA is TGTGCCAGCAGTTCGCGGGACAGGGGGGTTGGCAATCAGCCCCAGCATTTT. This chain joins TRBV28 and TRBJ1-5; TRBD1 agrees at 11 bases. Trimming cost V 4 bases and J 2 bases; bases outside gene matches: 7. The CDR3 has 17 amino acids. CDR1 MDHEN and CDR2 SYDVKM come from the germline V gene.

The rearrangement joins TRBV6-5 to TRBJ1-1; no firm D call. Trimming cost V 6 bases and J 4 bases, with 12 bases left between them. This CDR3 spans 13 amino acids. The germline V gene encodes CDR1 MNHEY and CDR2 SVGAGI. The CDR3 nucleotides read TGTGCCAGCAGGGGGAGTCTTAGCACTGAAGCTTTCTTT. As protein: CASRGSLSTEAFF.

The chain uses TRBV5-1 and TRBJ1-6; no reliable D call. The CDR3 spans 15 residues. V lost 0 bases to trimming and J lost 4 bases, with 8 bases between them. CDR1 SGHRS and CDR2 YFSETQ come from the germline V gene. DNA of the CDR3: TGCGCCAGCAGCTTGGCTGGAGGGTATAATTCACCCCTCCACTTT. Residues: CASSLAGGYNSPLHF.

The chain is built from TRBV19 and TRBJ1-6; 8 positions agree with TRBD1. The V gene end was trimmed by 5 bases and the J gene end by 7 bases; junction bases not matched to a gene: 7. From germline, CDR1 is LNHDA and CDR2 SQIVND (reference sequence). CDR3 length: 15 residues. In DNA form, the CDR3 reads TGTGCCAGTAGTGTACAGGGGGTTGGAAATTCACCCCTCCACTTT. This sequence encodes CASSVQGVGNSPLHF. Together with reference TRBV19 and TRBJ1-6, the CDR3 gives the full variable domain: DGGITQSPKYLFRKEGQNVTLSCEQNLNHDAMYWYRQDPGQGLRLIYYSQIVNDFQKGDIAEGYSVSREKKESFPLTVTSAQKNPTAFYLCASSVQGVGNSPLHFGNGTRLTVT.

The rearrangement links TRBV5-5 to TRBJ1-4; tentative D call: TRBD1 (6 bases). Germline CDR1 is SGHKS and CDR2 is YYEKEE (reference sequence). V lost 4 bases, J lost 0 bases, and 13 bases lay in between. This CDR3 comprises 16 residues. CDR3 region: CASSLGTTATNEKLFF. Here the CDR3 DNA reads TGTGCCAGCAGCCTCGGGACAACCGCAACTAATGAAAAACTGTTTTTT.

This clone came up once. The chain has TRBV4-1 and TRBJ2-7; 11 nucleotides align to TRBD2. CDR1 is MGHRA and CDR2 is YSYEKL in the germline V gene. V dropped 5 bases and J dropped 2; count of bases not matched to a gene: 2. The CDR3 is 14 amino acids. CDR3 DNA sequence: TGCGCCAGCAGCGGGACTAGCGGTACCTACGAGCAGTACTTC. Its protein product is CASSGTSGTYEQYF.

The chain couples TRBV11-2 to TRBJ1-2, with D unresolved. In germline, CDR1 is SGHAT, CDR2 FQNNGV. With 6 bases removed from V and 3 bases from J, the gap between germline ends came to 20 bases. The CDR3 has 16 amino acids. CDR3 bases: TGTGCCAGCAGTAACCAAGCGGACGACTACGACTATGGCTACACCTTC. Protein sequence: CASSNQADDYDYGYTF.

The V gene is TRBV2, the J gene TRBJ2-7; 8 bases line up with TRBD2. The CDR3 runs 15 residues. The ends lost 2 bases at V and 6 bases at J; junction bases unmatched: 9. Germline V gene sequence: CDR1 SNHLY, CDR2 FYNNEI. CDR3: CASSENQREFGEQYF. The CDR3 DNA reads TGTGCCAGCAGTGAAAACCAGCGGGAGTTTGGCGAGCAGTACTTC.

The chain links TRBV10-3 to TRBJ2-3, with D tentatively TRBD2 (6 bases). Looked up from germline, CDR1 is ENHRY and CDR2 is SYGVKD. The CDR3 length is 17 residues. Trimming took off 8 bases at V and 2 bases at J, with 23 bases between the two ends. The DNA for the CDR3 is TGTGCCATCCGAAAGGCAATAGCGGATATACTCACAGATACGCAGTATTTT. It codes for CAIRKAIADILTDTQYF.

The chain couples TRBV30 to TRBJ2-3; a possible D gene is TRBD2 (5 bases). This CDR3 contains 15 residues. CDR1 is GTSNPN and CDR2 is SVGIG in the germline V gene (reference sequence). V was shortened by 1 base and J by 1 base, with 12 bases between the two germline ends. Here the CDR3 reads CAWSARSRGTDTQYF. DNA of the CDR3: TGTGCCTGGAGTGCCCGGTCGAGGGGCACAGATACGCAGTATTTT.

The chain recombines TRBV25-1 with TRBJ1-6; TRBD1 matches at 11 bases. With 4 bases clipped from V and 7 bases from J, the junction kept 3 bases outside the gene matches. CDR1 and CDR2 (germline): MGHDK, SYGVNS. This CDR3 comprises 15 residues. The CDR3 spells CASSGGQGGNSPLHF. As DNA, the CDR3 is TGTGCCAGCAGTGGGGGACAGGGGGGAAATTCACCCCTCCACTTT.

This clone is a singleton in its sample. The V gene is TRBV19, the J gene TRBJ1-4, with 10 bases fitting TRBD1. The CDR3 has 15 residues. Germline loops: CDR1 LNHDA, CDR2 SQIVND (reference sequence). V was clipped by 6 bases and J by 6 bases; unmatched bases: 7. CDR3 sequence (DNA): TGTGCCAGTAGCGACGTAGGGACAGGGGATGAAAAACTGTTTTTT. Its protein product is CASSDVGTGDEKLFF.

The chain links TRBV6-5 to TRBJ1-2; TRBD1 matches 7 bases. Per germline, CDR1 MNHEY and CDR2 SVGAGI. V lost 2 bases and J lost 5; bases outside the gene matches: 11. This CDR3 contains 16 residues. CDR3 sequence: CASSYHYSGQVYGYTF. Here the CDR3 DNA reads TGTGCCAGCAGTTACCATTACTCCGGACAGGTTTATGGCTACACCTTC.

This chain joins TRBV5-5 and TRBJ1-5, with D unresolved. Germline V CDR1 and CDR2: SGHKS, YYEKEE (reference sequence). Trimming shortened V by 2 bases and J by 0 bases, and 12 bases separated the two germline ends. CDR3 length: 16 amino acids. Here the CDR3 reads CASSFQALNSNQPQHF. The CDR3, as DNA: TGTGCCAGCAGCTTCCAGGCACTGAATAGCAATCAGCCCCAGCATTTT.

This chain links TRBV6-1 with TRBJ2-3; possibly TRBD2 for D (6 bases). From germline, CDR1 is MNHNS and CDR2 SASEGT. The germline V and J ends were trimmed by 2 bases and 5 bases, with 8 bases remaining between them. The CDR3 is 13 residues long. This CDR3 is CASSEQGGDTQYF. The CDR3 nucleotides read TGTGCCAGCAGTGAACAGGGAGGAGATACGCAGTATTTT.

This clone has just one count. The chain has TRBV6-6 and TRBJ1-1, with 8 positions matching TRBD1. The CDR3 is 15 residues long. Germline V gene data show CDR1 as MNHNY and CDR2 as SVGAGI (reference sequence). The ends lost 6 bases at V and 4 bases at J; junction bases unmatched: 10. The CDR3 loop reads CASRHQQGGITEAFF. CDR3 coding DNA: TGTGCCAGCAGGCATCAACAGGGGGGGATCACTGAAGCTTTCTTT.

The rearrangement joins TRBV30 to TRBJ2-6; 7 nucleotides agree with TRBD2. Trimming removed 2 bases from V and 2 bases from J; junction bases left unmatched: 3. The CDR3 loop spans 15 amino acids. Germline CDR1 reads GTSNPN; CDR2 reads SVGIG (reference sequence). The chain's CDR3 is CAWSKRGAGANVLTF. In DNA form, the CDR3 reads TGTGCCTGGAGTAAGCGGGGCGCTGGGGCCAACGTCCTGACTTTC.

The V call is TRBV21-1, the J call TRBJ1-2. TRBV21-1 is deemed a pseudogene. CDR3 length equals 14 residues. The chain's CDR3 is CASRRRRRDYGYTF. CDR3 nucleotides: TGTGCCAGCAGAAGGCGTCGGCGGGACTATGGCTACACCTTC.

V gene TRBV7-3 combines with J gene TRBJ2-7, with D tentatively TRBD2 (6 bases). Trimming removed 5 bases from V and 7 bases from J, with 12 bases in between. The CDR3 runs 12 residues. Looked up from germline, CDR1 is SGHTA and CDR2 is FQGTGA. The CDR3 DNA reads as TGTGCCAGCAGCACTCTAGCGAGAGAGCAGTACTTC. This encodes CASSTLAREQYF.

The chain carries TRBV19 and TRBJ1-1, with a tentative D call TRBD1 (6 bases). CDR3 length equals 14 residues. The germline CDR1 and CDR2 sequences are LNHDA and SQIVND (reference sequence). V shed 7 bases and J shed 4 bases, with 16 bases lying between them. The CDR3 protein is CASTVTGIGTEAFF. The CDR3 DNA follows: TGTGCCAGTACAGTCACAGGGATCGGCACTGAAGCTTTCTTT.

The chain couples TRBV6-5 to TRBJ2-3; 7 bases line up with TRBD2. Germline trimming cut 2 bases from V and 6 bases from J; bases unmatched to any gene: 5. The CDR3 has 14 amino acids. Germline lookup yields CDR1 MNHEY and CDR2 SVGAGI. Here the CDR3 reads CASSYGAGVDTQYF. CDR3 nucleotides: TGTGCCAGCAGTTACGGGGCGGGAGTGGATACGCAGTATTTT.